Listed below are T cell receptor beta chains from one sample, sequenced in a study of Graves' ophthalmopathy and Graves' hyperthyroidism. TCRdb reprocessed the multiplex PCR reads with MiXCR, giving one entry per CDR3 protein. The table has approximately 500,000 distinct CDR3 sequences, roughly 14% seen once. The sequenced material came from blood. These receptors all come from a woman aged 25-40 years with Graves' ophthalmopathy. Each CDR3 is given with its conserved first and last residue. Fields, in order: V gene, J gene, D gene, clone size, CDR3 protein, CDR3 DNA. D genes are given only for firm matches. For some rows the clone size is stated as once, few or many, or as a class when expanded; others skip it.

V gene: TRBV6-2/TRBV6-3; J gene: TRBJ1-2; D gene: .; clone size: many; CDR3 protein: CASSQPGRGYGYTF; CDR3 DNA: TGTGCCAGCAGCCAGCCAGGCCGGGGCTATGGCTACACCTTC
V gene: TRBV19; J gene: TRBJ1-5; D gene: TRBD1; clone size: .; CDR3 protein: CASTPTGGGQPQHF; CDR3 DNA: TGTGCCAGTACCCCTACAGGGGGGGGTCAGCCCCAGCATTTT
V gene: TRBV20-1; J gene: TRBJ2-5; D gene: .; clone size: many; CDR3 protein: CSARAGGGETQYF; CDR3 DNA: TGCAGTGCTAGGGCAGGGGGAGGAGAGACCCAGTACTTC
V gene: TRBV24-1; J gene: TRBJ1-3; D gene: TRBD1; clone size: many; CDR3 protein: CATSDLLAGQLFSGNTIYF; CDR3 DNA: TGTGCCACCAGTGATTTGCTAGCGGGACAGTTGTTCTCTGGAAACACCATATATTTT
V gene: TRBV15; J gene: TRBJ1-2; D gene: .; clone size: many; CDR3 protein: CATSRDSLQGYTF; CDR3 DNA: TGTGCCACCAGTCGGGATTCGTTGCAGGGCTACACCTTC
V gene: TRBV7-2; J gene: TRBJ2-7; D gene: TRBD2; clone size: many; CDR3 protein: CASSFPGGLASREQYF; CDR3 DNA: TGTGCCAGCAGCTTCCCCGGTGGACTAGCATCACGCGAGCAGTACTTC
V gene: TRBV12-3/TRBV12-4; J gene: TRBJ1-1; D gene: .; clone size: many; CDR3 protein: CASSPGKEGEAFF; CDR3 DNA: TGTGCCAGCAGCCCCGGCAAGGAAGGTGAAGCTTTCTTT
V gene: TRBV30; J gene: TRBJ1-3; D gene: .; clone size: few; CDR3 protein: CAWAYSGNTIYF; CDR3 DNA: TGTGCCTGGGCGTATTCTGGAAACACCATATATTTT
V gene: TRBV6-1; J gene: TRBJ1-1; D gene: .; clone size: many; CDR3 protein: CASSDGSDTEAFF; CDR3 DNA: TGTGCCAGCAGTGATGGTAGCGACACTGAAGCTTTCTTT
V gene: TRBV5-1; J gene: TRBJ2-7; D gene: .; clone size: many; CDR3 protein: CASSLNKAGLGYKEQYF; CDR3 DNA: TGCGCCAGCAGCTTGAATAAAGCGGGCCTAGGATATAAAGAGCAGTACTTC
V gene: TRBV4-1; J gene: TRBJ2-5; D gene: TRBD2; clone size: many; CDR3 protein: CASSLRGAGGGRVQETQYF; CDR3 DNA: TGCGCCAGCAGCCTCAGAGGGGCCGGCGGGGGGCGGGTCCAAGAGACCCAGTACTTC
V gene: TRBV2; J gene: TRBJ2-7; D gene: TRBD1; clone size: few; CDR3 protein: CASSVDRGHEQYF; CDR3 DNA: TGTGCCAGCAGTGTGGACAGGGGCCACGAGCAGTACTTC
V gene: TRBV12-3/TRBV12-4; J gene: TRBJ2-5; D gene: TRBD2; clone size: many; CDR3 protein: CASSLSGLVGQYF; CDR3 DNA: TGTGCCAGCAGTTTATCGGGACTAGTGGGCCAGTACTTC
V gene: TRBV12-3/TRBV12-4; J gene: TRBJ1-3; D gene: TRBD1; clone size: many; CDR3 protein: CASSGTGPWAGNTIYF; CDR3 DNA: TGTGCCAGCAGTGGGACAGGTCCCTGGGCTGGAAACACCATATATTTT
V gene: TRBV10-3; J gene: TRBJ2-7; D gene: .; clone size: .; CDR3 protein: CAISETEYEQYF; CDR3 DNA: TGTGCCATCAGTGAGACAGAATACGAGCAGTACTTC
V gene: TRBV7-9; J gene: TRBJ1-2; D gene: .; clone size: .; CDR3 protein: CASSSGVGTAYGYTF; CDR3 DNA: TGTGCCAGCAGCTCGGGGGTGGGTACCGCCTATGGCTACACCTTC
V gene: TRBV12-3/TRBV12-4; J gene: TRBJ2-5; D gene: TRBD1; clone size: many; CDR3 protein: CASPGQALQETQYF; CDR3 DNA: TGTGCCAGCCCGGGACAGGCGCTCCAAGAGACCCAGTACTTC
V gene: TRBV28; J gene: TRBJ1-2; D gene: .; clone size: many; CDR3 protein: CASSLVSEGANYGYTF; CDR3 DNA: TGTGCCAGCAGTTTGGTCTCTGAAGGGGCTAACTATGGCTACACCTTC
V gene: TRBV15; J gene: TRBJ1-2; D gene: .; clone size: many; CDR3 protein: CATSSTRGAPGGYTF; CDR3 DNA: TGTGCCACCAGCAGCACTCGAGGGGCCCCGGGTGGCTACACCTTC
V gene: TRBV2; J gene: TRBJ1-4; D gene: .; clone size: few; CDR3 protein: CASSSVTGTTNEKLFF; CDR3 DNA: TGTGCCAGCAGTTCCGTAACAGGGACAACTAATGAAAAACTGTTTTTT
V gene: TRBV12-3/TRBV12-4; J gene: TRBJ1-2; D gene: .; clone size: many; CDR3 protein: CASSLGHTFTF; CDR3 DNA: TGTGCCAGCAGTTTAGGGCACACCTTTACCTTC
V gene: TRBV4-1; J gene: TRBJ1-1; D gene: .; clone size: many; CDR3 protein: CASSHGGTTDTEAFF; CDR3 DNA: TGCGCCAGCAGCCATGGTGGGACGACGGACACTGAAGCTTTCTTT
V gene: TRBV18; J gene: TRBJ2-7; D gene: .; clone size: few; CDR3 protein: CASNHVGGIRYEQYF; CDR3 DNA: TGTGCCAGCAACCACGTCGGAGGGATTCGCTACGAGCAGTACTTC
V gene: TRBV6-1; J gene: TRBJ1-2; D gene: .; clone size: many; CDR3 protein: CACPGYTF; CDR3 DNA: TGTGCCTGCCCCGGCTACACCTTC